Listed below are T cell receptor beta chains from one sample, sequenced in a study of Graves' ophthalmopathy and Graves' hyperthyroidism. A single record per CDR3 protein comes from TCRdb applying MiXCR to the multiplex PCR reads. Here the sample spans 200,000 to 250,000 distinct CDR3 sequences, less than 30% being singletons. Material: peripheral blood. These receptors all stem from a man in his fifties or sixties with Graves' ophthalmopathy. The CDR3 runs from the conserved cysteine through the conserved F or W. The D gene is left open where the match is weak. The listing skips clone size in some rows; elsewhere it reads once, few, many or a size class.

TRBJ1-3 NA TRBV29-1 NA CSVGQLSTNTIYF TGCAGCGTTGGGCAGCTTTCAACAAACACCATATATTTT
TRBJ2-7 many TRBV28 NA CASSPGERRYEQYF TGTGCCAGCAGCCCCGGTGAACGTCGCTACGAGCAGTACTTC
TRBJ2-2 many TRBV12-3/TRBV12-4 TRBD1 CASSLQGAVGTGELFF TGTGCCAGCAGTTTACAGGGGGCTGTAGGAACCGGGGAGCTGTTTTTT
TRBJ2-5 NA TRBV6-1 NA CASSRTGETQYF TGTGCCAGCAGTCGAACGGGAGAGACCCAGTACTTC
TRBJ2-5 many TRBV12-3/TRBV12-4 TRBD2 CASSLAGGMEETQYF TGTGCCAGCAGTTTAGCGGGAGGGATGGAGGAGACCCAGTACTTC
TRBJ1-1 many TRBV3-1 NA CASSLDISTEAFF TGTGCCAGCAGCCTCGACATTTCAACTGAAGCTTTCTTT
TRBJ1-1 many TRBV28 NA CAGSLRGNTEAFF TGTGCCGGCAGTTTAAGGGGGAATACTGAAGCTTTCTTT
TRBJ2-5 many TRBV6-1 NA CASRSGNTETQYF TGTGCCAGCAGGTCCGGGAACACAGAGACCCAGTACTTC
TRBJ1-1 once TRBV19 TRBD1 CASSKDRASEAFF TGTGCCAGTAGCAAGGACAGGGCTTCTGAAGCTTTCTTT
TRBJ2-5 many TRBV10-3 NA CAISESSGKSQETQYF TGTGCCATCAGTGAGTCATCCGGCAAGTCCCAAGAGACCCAGTACTTC
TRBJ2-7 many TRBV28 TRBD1 CASSSRTGSYEQYF TGTGCCAGCAGTTCTAGGACAGGGTCCTACGAGCAGTACTTC
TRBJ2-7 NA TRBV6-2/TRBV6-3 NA CASMPEGTLTYEQYF TGTGCCAGCATGCCCGAGGGGACCCTAACCTACGAGCAGTACTTC
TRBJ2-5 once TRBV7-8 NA CASRPTSNWETQYF TGTGCCAGCAGGCCCACCTCGAACTGGGAGACCCAGTACTTC
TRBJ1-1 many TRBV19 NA CASSIYNSMNTEAFF TGTGCCAGTAGTATATATAACAGCATGAACACTGAAGCTTTCTTT
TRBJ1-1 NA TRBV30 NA CAFETGLGDMNTEAFF TGTGCCTTTGAAACAGGGCTAGGAGACATGAACACTGAAGCTTTCTTT
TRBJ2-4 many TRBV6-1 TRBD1 CASSKAGTGKNIQYF TGTGCCAGCTCCAAGGCGGGGACAGGCAAAAACATTCAGTACTTC
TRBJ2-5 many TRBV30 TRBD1 CAWSPGTAQETQYF TGTGCCTGGAGTCCCGGGACAGCCCAAGAGACCCAGTACTTC
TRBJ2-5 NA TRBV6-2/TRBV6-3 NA CASSSLGSVGETQYF TGTGCCAGCAGCTCACTCGGGAGTGTGGGAGAGACCCAGTACTTC
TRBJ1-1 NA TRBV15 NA CATSPGGYTEAFF TGTGCCACCAGCCCGGGGGGCTACACTGAAGCTTTCTTT
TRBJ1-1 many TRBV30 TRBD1 CAWGQANTEAFF TGTGCCTGGGGACAGGCTAACACTGAAGCTTTCTTT
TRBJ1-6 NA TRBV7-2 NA CASSLQGRSPLHF TGTGCCAGCAGCTTACAGGGGCGTTCACCCCTCCACTTT
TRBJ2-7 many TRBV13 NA CASSPRVDSYERYF TGTGCCAGCAGCCCCCGGGTGGACTCCTACGAGCGGTACTTC
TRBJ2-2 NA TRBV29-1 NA CSASTRMVNTGELFF TGCAGCGCATCGACACGCATGGTGAACACCGGGGAGCTGTTTTTT
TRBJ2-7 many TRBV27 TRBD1 CASSLLGTGRSYEQYF TGTGCCAGCAGTTTATTGGGGACAGGTCGATCCTACGAGCAGTACTTC
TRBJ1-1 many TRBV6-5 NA CASSYPKGERTEAFF TGTGCCAGCAGTTACCCCAAGGGGGAAAGGACTGAAGCTTTCTTT
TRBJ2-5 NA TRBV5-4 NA CASSLRRLQETQYF TGTGCCAGCAGCTTACGGAGGCTGCAAGAGACCCAGTACTTC
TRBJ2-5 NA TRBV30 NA CAWSVQGTQYF TGTGCCTGGAGTGTACAGGGGACCCAGTACTTC
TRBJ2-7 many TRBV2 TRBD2 CASRASGSVSYEQYF TGTGCCAGCAGGGCTAGCGGGAGCGTCTCCTACGAGCAGTACTTC
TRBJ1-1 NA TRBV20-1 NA CSAFKGNTEAFF TGCAGTGCTTTCAAGGGGAACACTGAAGCTTTCTTT
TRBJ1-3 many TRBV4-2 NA CASYYGNTIYF TGTGCCAGCTACTATGGAAACACCATATATTTT
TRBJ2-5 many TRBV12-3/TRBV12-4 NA CASSLAQSGKQETQYF TGTGCCAGCAGTTTAGCGCAGTCTGGGAAACAAGAGACCCAGTACTTC
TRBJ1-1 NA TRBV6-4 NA CASPQMLTMRATEAFF TGTGCCAGCCCACAAATGCTAACTATGCGAGCCACTGAAGCTTTCTTT
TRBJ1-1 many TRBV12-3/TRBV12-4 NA CASSLVAVDTEAFF TGTGCCAGCAGTTTAGTCGCGGTAGACACTGAAGCTTTCTTT
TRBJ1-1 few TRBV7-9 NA CASSLAFGEGTEAFF TGTGCCAGCAGCTTAGCGTTTGGGGAGGGCACTGAAGCTTTCTTT
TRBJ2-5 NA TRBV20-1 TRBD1 CSARPGTGQETQYF TGCAGTGCTAGACCCGGGACAGGCCAAGAGACCCAGTACTTC
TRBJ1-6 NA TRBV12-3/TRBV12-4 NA CASSPGRNNSPLHF TGTGCCAGCAGTCCGGGACGGAACAATTCACCCCTCCACTTT
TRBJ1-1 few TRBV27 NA CASSPIWGLPENTEAFF TGTGCCAGCAGTCCAATCTGGGGTCTACCCGAGAACACTGAAGCTTTCTTT
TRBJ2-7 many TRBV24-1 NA CATSDWSSYEQYF TGTGCCACCAGTGATTGGAGCTCCTACGAGCAGTACTTC
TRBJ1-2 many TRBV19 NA CASSIGFGVGYTF TGTGCCAGTAGTATAGGATTCGGAGTCGGCTACACCTTC
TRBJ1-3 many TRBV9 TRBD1 CASSDAPGQSSGNTIYF TGTGCCAGCAGCGATGCTCCGGGACAGAGCTCTGGAAACACCATATATTTT